This T cell receptor (beta chain) was recovered during a study of a mutant IDH1 vaccine in newly diagnosed glioma. Across the whole study: Commencement of vaccination occurred 4-6 weeks following radiotherapy alone, or concurrently with temozolomide cycles.

The method was immunoSEQ multiplex PCR; TCRdb's version includes in-frame clones alone and lacks a portion of them. The data contain over 25,000 clones, roughly 79% of them singletons. To note about this clone: Its antigen is not identified.

The time point denotes: week 35, safety follow-up. Each vaccine dose was 300 ug of mutant IDH1 20-mer peptide, with topical imiquimod. Scheduled for weeks 1, 3, 5, 7, 11, 15, 19 and 23, eight vaccinations were given to patients. V lost 1 base and J 1 base, leaving 5 bases between the germline ends. CDR3 size: 13 residues. Germline V gene data show CDR1 as SGHRS and CDR2 as YFSETQ. The rearrangement joins TRBV5-1 to TRBJ1-1, with D unclear. The sequencing used PBMCs, collected from a glioma patient whose treatment included an IDH1 peptide vaccine. The receptor was isolated from a woman in her twenties or thirties with glioma. Some clones in this sample may be carry-over from other donors' samples. CDR3 in amino acids: CASSLWENTEAFF. In nucleotides, the CDR3 is TGCGCCAGCAGCTTGTGGGAGAACACTGAAGCTTTCTTT.